Given below is one T cell receptor beta chain in context. The data belong to a study of kidney transplant recipient with SARS-CoV-2 infection. TCRdb re-analysed the reads in MiXCR, keeping a single row per CDR3 protein. Of 200,000 to 300,000 distinct CDR3 sequences in the sample, 25% to 35% were seen once. V was shortened by 2 bases and J by 0 bases, with 7 bases between the two germline ends. The CDR3 consists of 14 residues. Per the germline V gene, CDR1 is SGHRS and CDR2 is YFSETQ. The clonotype was recovered from a young adult male patient who had COVID-19 and was a kidney transplant recipient. T cells may partly derive from the graft donor. The genes are TRBV5-1 and TRBJ2-3; possible D gene TRBD1, 6 bases. Specimen: a blood sample, collected at baseline and on day 111 from a kidney transplant recipient. CDR3 sequence reads: CASSFGQSTDTQYF. CDR3 DNA sequence: TGCGCCAGCAGCTTCGGACAGAGCACAGATACGCAGTATTTT.